This T cell receptor beta chain derives from a study of shared clonotypes between healthy human individuals. Between the trimmed V and J ends, which lost 5 bases and 6 bases, there was a span of 18 bases. Germline CDR1 is SGHNT and CDR2 is YYREEE (reference sequence). This CDR3 region has 14 residues. This table comes from immunoSEQ multiplex PCR, and its TCRdb copy is limited to in-frame clones, with some not included. The data show 450,000 to 650,000 clones, roughly four fifths seen once. The clonotype originates from a woman aged 35 to 49 in good health. Some clones in this sample may be carry-over from other donors' samples. The sequencing sample was made of PBMCs. V usage is TRBV5-4 and J usage is TRBJ2-7, with a tentative D call TRBD2 (8 bases). This CDR3 is CASSQIGRGREQYF. CDR3 sequence (DNA): TGTGCCAGCAGTCAAATCGGGAGGGGGCGCGAGCAGTACTTC.